Given below is one T cell receptor (beta chain) in context. Method: immunoSEQ multiplex PCR; TCRdb's copy keeps in-frame clones and lacks some. Here the sample spans around 220,000 clones, under 90% being singletons. The data stem from a study of blood T cell repertoires in COVID-19. Whole-study context: T cells, B-cell-depleted T cells, or PBMCs supplied cDNA or gDNA.

CDR3 length: 13 residues. Per germline, CDR1 LNHDA and CDR2 SQIVND (reference sequence). V lost 1 base and J lost 10, with 11 bases in between. J is TRBJ2-1 and V is TRBV19, with a weak D call TRBD2 (6 bases). This clonotype was obtained from a man aged 25 to 40 with active or convalescent COVID-19. The source material was peripheral blood. CDR3 region: CASSIGWGVEQFF. DNA for the CDR3: TGTGCCAGTAGTATAGGGTGGGGGGTAGAGCAGTTCTTC.